The 18 T cell receptor beta chains in this list originate from one sample, sequenced in a study of blood T cell repertoires in COVID-19. The method was immunoSEQ multiplex PCR; TCRdb's version includes in-frame clones alone and lacks a portion of them. The profile shows around 200,000 clones, about 80% of them singletons. Sequenced: peripheral blood. The receptors were sampled from a woman between 40 and 50 years old with active or convalescent COVID-19.

The CDR3 sequence is CASSLSNSPLHF. In DNA form, the CDR3 reads TGTGCCAGCAGTTTGAGTAACTCACCCCTCCACTTT. V usage is TRBV12-3 or TRBV12-4 and J usage is TRBJ1-6, with D unresolved. This CDR3 has 12 amino acids. Trimming shortened V by 3 bases and J by 10 bases, and 7 bases separated the two germline ends.

This clone has a handful of counts. One end of the junction varies from germline; a read error may be responsible. The J gene is TRBJ1-2, the V gene TRBV30; D unclear. Germline CDR1 GTSNPN, CDR2 SVGIG (reference sequence). The CDR3 contains 13 residues. The CDR3 loop reads CAWSPSPQAVVHF. The CDR3 nucleotides are TGTGCCTGGAGTCCGTCCCCGCAGGCCGTCGTCCATTTC.

This chain connects TRBV27 to TRBJ1-1; weak D call: TRBD1 (6 bases). Trimming left V 8 bases short and J 2 bases short, with 12 bases between. The CDR3 sequence is 13 residues long. CDR1 MNHEY and CDR2 SMNVEV come from the germline V gene (reference sequence). The CDR3 region is CASGRGANTEAFF. Here the CDR3 DNA reads TGTGCCAGCGGGCGGGGGGCAAACACTGAAGCTTTCTTT.

The chain couples TRBV9 to TRBJ2-3; D gene unclear. Trimming took off 3 bases at V and 1 base at J, with 12 bases between the two ends. The CDR3 runs 15 residues. Per germline, CDR1 SGDLS and CDR2 YYNGEE. The CDR3 nucleotides are TGTGCCAGCAGCGGAGGCGTGCCCGGCACAGATACGCAGTATTTT. This gives the protein CASSGGVPGTDTQYF.

The V call is TRBV18, the J call TRBJ1-2, with D hard to call. Trimming shortened V by 0 bases and J by 7 bases, and 9 bases separated the two germline ends. This CDR3 region has 13 residues. Germline V gene data show CDR1 as KGHSH and CDR2 as LQKENI. The CDR3: CASSPPGGSGYTF. The CDR3 DNA sequence: TGTGCCAGCTCACCACCTGGAGGGAGTGGCTACACCTTC.

CDR3 protein: CATSERDWDTGELFF. CDR3 DNA: TGTGCCACCAGTGAGCGGGACTGGGACACCGGGGAGCTGTTTTTT. This chain links TRBV24-1 with TRBJ2-2, with D possibly matching TRBD2 (6 bases). Trimming removed 4 bases from V and 3 bases from J, with 11 bases in between. Germline loops: CDR1 KGHDR, CDR2 SFDVKD. This CDR3 is 15 amino acids long.

This clone has a single count. The rearrangement links TRBV11-2 to TRBJ2-3; 8 bases are a match to TRBD1. CDR3 size: 15 residues. Germline assignment: CDR1 SGHAT and CDR2 FQNNGV. With 2 bases clipped from V and 5 bases from J, the junction kept 6 bases outside the gene matches. The chain's CDR3 is CASSLRTGWEDTQYF. CDR3 nucleotide sequence: TGTGCCAGCAGCTTACGGACAGGGTGGGAAGATACGCAGTATTTT.

This chain connects TRBV5-4 to TRBJ1-4; 8 bases line up with TRBD1. CDR3 length: 17 residues. Germline V gene lookup returns CDR1 SGHNT and CDR2 YYREEE (reference sequence). The J segment lost 8 bases and the V segment lost 4 bases, leaving 16 bases of the junction unmatched. CDR3: CASSEKSRGRGHEKLFF. As DNA, the CDR3 is TGTGCCAGCAGCGAGAAAAGCAGGGGCAGGGGGCACGAAAAACTGTTTTTT.

The rearrangement links TRBV13 to TRBJ1-6, with 7 bases matching TRBD1. The CDR3 covers 16 residues. Looked up from germline, CDR1 is PRHDT and CDR2 is FYEKMQ (reference sequence). V lost 7 bases to trimming and J lost 1 base; unmatched junction nucleotides: 7. CDR3 bases: TGTGCCAGCATGAAAGGGGGCACGTCCTATAATTCACCCCTCCACTTT. It translates to CASMKGGTSYNSPLHF.

The gene calls are TRBV19 and TRBJ1-2, with D tentatively TRBD1 (5 bases). The CDR3 length is 15 residues. Germline CDR1 is LNHDA and CDR2 is SQIVND (reference sequence). Trimming removed 1 base from V and 2 bases from J, with 11 bases in between. The CDR3 is CASSIGAGQNYGYTF. The DNA of the CDR3 is TGTGCCAGTAGTATAGGCGCGGGGCAGAACTATGGCTACACCTTC. Variable domain in full (rest from reference TRBV19 and TRBJ1-2): DGGITQSPKYLFRKEGQNVTLSCEQNLNHDAMYWYRQDPGQGLRLIYYSQIVNDFQKGDIAEGYSVSREKKESFPLTVTSAQKNPTAFYLCASSIGAGQNYGYTFGSGTRLTVV.

This chain connects TRBV19 to TRBJ2-7; 9 nucleotides line up with TRBD1. V was clipped by 0 bases and J by 4 bases; unmatched bases: 4. The CDR3 contains 15 residues. CDR1 is LNHDA, CDR2 SQIVND, per germline (reference sequence). CDR3 protein: CASSIEGQGLYEQYF. CDR3 DNA: TGTGCCAGTAGTATAGAGGGACAGGGTTTATACGAGCAGTACTTC.

The gene calls are TRBV4-1 and TRBJ1-6; the D gene is possibly TRBD1 (5 bases). This CDR3 is 14 amino acids long. Trimming left V 0 bases short and J 9 bases short, with 9 bases between. Germline V CDR1 and CDR2: MGHRA, YSYEKL. The DNA of the CDR3 is TGCGCCAGCAGCCAAGAAGTAGGGGTTTCACCCCTCCACTTT. Translated: CASSQEVGVSPLHF.

V gene TRBV30 combines with J gene TRBJ2-5; 12 bases fit TRBD2. The V gene end was trimmed by 8 bases and the J gene end by 3 bases; junction bases not matched to a gene: 4. The CDR3 loop spans 13 amino acids. CDR1 is GTSNPN and CDR2 is SVGIG in the germline V gene (reference sequence). CDR3 DNA: TGTGCCGGAGGACTAGCGGGGAAAGAGACCCAGTACTTC. Amino acids: CAGGLAGKETQYF.

The V and J genes are TRBV28 and TRBJ1-6; 12 bases match TRBD1. The CDR3 is made up of 17 amino acids. Germline CDR1 MDHEN, CDR2 SYDVKM. V was clipped by 7 bases and J by 6 bases; unmatched bases: 10. CDR3 region: CASKGQGAIWGNSPLHF. The CDR3 DNA reads as TGTGCCAGCAAGGGACAGGGGGCGATCTGGGGTAATTCACCCCTCCACTTT.

The chain combines TRBV4-3 with TRBJ2-1; 10 bases fit TRBD2. V shed 4 bases and J 4 bases; nucleotides not matched to a gene: 10. This CDR3 contains 17 residues. The germline gives CDR1 LGHNA, CDR2 YSLEER. The CDR3 region has the DNA TGCGCCAGCAGCCTGCGCTTAGAGCGGGGGGGTTACAATGAGCAGTTCTTC. Translating gives CASSLRLERGGYNEQFF.

This clone was recorded once. The rearrangement uses TRBV30 and TRBJ1-4; D gene uncertain. The CDR3 runs to 15 residues. V lost 2 bases, J lost 2 bases, and 12 bases lay in between. Germline lookup yields CDR1 GTSNPN and CDR2 SVGIG (reference sequence). Here the CDR3 reads CAWSLPGGTNEKLFF. The CDR3 nucleotides are TGTGCCTGGAGTCTCCCGGGCGGGACTAATGAAAAACTGTTTTTT.

This sequence joins TRBV6-5 and TRBJ1-2; the D is unclear. V lost 0 bases, J lost 0 bases, and 8 bases lay in between. This CDR3 is 15 amino acids long. Germline loops: CDR1 MNHEY, CDR2 SVGAGI. The CDR3 spells CASSYSYEANYGYTF. CDR3 bases: TGTGCCAGCAGTTACTCGTATGAGGCTAACTATGGCTACACCTTC.

The gene calls are TRBV7-9 and TRBJ1-4; TRBD1 matches at 10 bases. Per the germline V gene, CDR1 is SEHNR and CDR2 is FQNEAQ (reference sequence). V lost 1 base and J lost 6; bases outside the gene matches: 2. The CDR3 runs to 15 residues. CDR3 in DNA: TGTGCCAGCAGCTTAGTCGGACAGGGGGATGAAAAACTGTTTTTT. It specifies CASSLVGQGDEKLFF.